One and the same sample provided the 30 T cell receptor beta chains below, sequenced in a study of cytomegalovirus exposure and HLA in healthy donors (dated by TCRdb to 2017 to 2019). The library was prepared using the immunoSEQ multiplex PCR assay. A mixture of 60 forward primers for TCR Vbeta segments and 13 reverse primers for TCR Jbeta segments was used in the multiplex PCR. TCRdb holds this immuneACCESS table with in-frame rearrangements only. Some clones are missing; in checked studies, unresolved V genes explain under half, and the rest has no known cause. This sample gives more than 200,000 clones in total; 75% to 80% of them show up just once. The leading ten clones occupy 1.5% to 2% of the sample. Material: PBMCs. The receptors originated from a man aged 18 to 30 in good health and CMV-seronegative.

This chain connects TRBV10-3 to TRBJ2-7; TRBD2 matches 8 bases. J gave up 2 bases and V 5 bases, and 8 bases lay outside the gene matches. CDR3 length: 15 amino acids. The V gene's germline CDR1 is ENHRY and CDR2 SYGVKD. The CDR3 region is CAISIGSGRTYEQYF. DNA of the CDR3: TGTGCCATCAGTATAGGGAGCGGGAGAACCTACGAGCAGTACTTC.

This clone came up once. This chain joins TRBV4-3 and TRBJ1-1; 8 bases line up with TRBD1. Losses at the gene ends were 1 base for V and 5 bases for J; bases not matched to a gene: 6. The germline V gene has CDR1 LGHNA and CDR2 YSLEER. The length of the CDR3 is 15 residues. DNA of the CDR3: TGCGCCAGCAGCCAAGTAGGGCAGGGGGCGACTGAAGCTTTCTTT. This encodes CASSQVGQGATEAFF.

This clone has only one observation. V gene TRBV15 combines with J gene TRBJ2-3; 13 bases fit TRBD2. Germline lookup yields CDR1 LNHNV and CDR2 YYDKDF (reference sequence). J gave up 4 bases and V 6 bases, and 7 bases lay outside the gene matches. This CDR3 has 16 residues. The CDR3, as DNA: TGTGCCACCAGTCCGGGACTAGCGGGGAGGTCAGATACGCAGTATTTT. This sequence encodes CATSPGLAGRSDTQYF.

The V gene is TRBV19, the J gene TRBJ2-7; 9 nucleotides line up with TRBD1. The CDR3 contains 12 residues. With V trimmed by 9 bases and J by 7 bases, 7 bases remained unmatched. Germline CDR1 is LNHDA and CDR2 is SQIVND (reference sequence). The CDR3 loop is CASADRGGEQYF. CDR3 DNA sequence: TGTGCCAGCGCGGACAGGGGTGGGGAGCAGTACTTC.

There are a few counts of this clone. CDR3: CAARASGAPDTQYF. The CDR3 nucleotides are TGTGCCGCCAGGGCTAGCGGGGCACCAGATACGCAGTATTTT. The chain joins TRBV27 to TRBJ2-3; 9 bases are shared with TRBD2. Looked up from germline, CDR1 is MNHEY and CDR2 is SMNVEV (reference sequence). The junction had 10 bases not matched to a gene; V was cut back by 11 bases and J by 4 bases. The CDR3 totals 14 residues.

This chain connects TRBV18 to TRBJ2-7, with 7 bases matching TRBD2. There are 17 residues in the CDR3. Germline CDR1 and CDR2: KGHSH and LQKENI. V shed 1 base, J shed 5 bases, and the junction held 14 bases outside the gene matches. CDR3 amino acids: CASSPLGGGTSGHEQYF. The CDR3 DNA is TGTGCCAGCTCACCACTCGGGGGAGGGACTTCGGGGCACGAGCAGTACTTC.

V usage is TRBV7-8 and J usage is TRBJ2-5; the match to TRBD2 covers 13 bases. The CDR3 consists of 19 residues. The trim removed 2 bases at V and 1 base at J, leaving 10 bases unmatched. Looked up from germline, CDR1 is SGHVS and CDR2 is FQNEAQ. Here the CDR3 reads CASSLIGTSGDRTQETQYF. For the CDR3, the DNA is TGTGCCAGCAGCTTAATCGGGACTAGCGGGGACAGAACCCAAGAGACCCAGTACTTC.

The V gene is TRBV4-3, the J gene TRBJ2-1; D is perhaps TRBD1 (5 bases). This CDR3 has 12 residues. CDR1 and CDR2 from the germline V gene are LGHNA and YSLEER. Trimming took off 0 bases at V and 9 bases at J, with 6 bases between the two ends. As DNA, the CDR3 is TGCGCCAGCAGCCAAGACAGGGTTGAGCAGTTCTTC. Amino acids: CASSQDRVEQFF.

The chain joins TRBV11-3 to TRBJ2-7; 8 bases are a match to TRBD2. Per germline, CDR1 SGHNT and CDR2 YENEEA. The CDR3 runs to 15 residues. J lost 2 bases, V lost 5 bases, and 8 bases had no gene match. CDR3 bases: TGTGCCAGCAGCCCACGGACTAGCTTAACCTACGAGCAGTACTTC. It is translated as CASSPRTSLTYEQYF. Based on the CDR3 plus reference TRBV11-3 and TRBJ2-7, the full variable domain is EAGVVQSPRYKIIEKKQPVAFWCNPISGHNTLYWYLQNLGQGPELLIRYENEEAVDDSQLPKDRFSAERLKGVDSTLKIQPAELGDSAVYLCASSPRTSLTYEQYFGPGTRLTVT.

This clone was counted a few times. The CDR3 sequence: CASSQHRGTEAFF. For the CDR3, the DNA is TGCGCCAGCAGCCAACACAGGGGAACTGAAGCTTTCTTT. The chain joins TRBV4-3 to TRBJ1-1, with 7 bases aligning to TRBD1. CDR1 LGHNA and CDR2 YSLEER come from the germline V gene. Trimming took 2 bases from V and 5 from J; bases not matched to a gene: 2. The CDR3 extends over 13 amino acids.

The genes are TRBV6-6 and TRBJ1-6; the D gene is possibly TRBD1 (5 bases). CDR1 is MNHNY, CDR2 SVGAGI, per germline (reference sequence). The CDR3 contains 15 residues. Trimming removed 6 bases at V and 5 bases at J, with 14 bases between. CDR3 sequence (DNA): TGTGCCAGCAGCCAGGCCGGGACTAATAATTCACCCCTCCACTTT. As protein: CASSQAGTNNSPLHF.

CDR3 DNA sequence: TGTGCCAGCAGCCCTGACAGGGGCAATGAGCAGTTCTTC. The encoded protein is CASSPDRGNEQFF. The chain links TRBV7-3 to TRBJ2-1; 8 nucleotides line up with TRBD1. The CDR3 runs to 13 residues. Germline V CDR1 and CDR2: SGHTA, FQGTGA. The J segment lost 6 bases and the V segment lost 5 bases, leaving 3 bases of the junction unmatched.

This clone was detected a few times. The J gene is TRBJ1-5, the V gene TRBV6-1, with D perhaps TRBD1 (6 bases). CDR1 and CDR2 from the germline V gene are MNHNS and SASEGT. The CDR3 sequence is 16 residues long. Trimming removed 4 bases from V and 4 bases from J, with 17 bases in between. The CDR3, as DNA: TGTGCCAGCAGTGTAATCAGGGGCAGCGAAAATCAGCCCCAGCATTTT. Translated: CASSVIRGSENQPQHF.

CDR3 nucleotides: TGTGCCAGCAGCTCGGCTAGCGGACTCTCCTACGAGCAGTACTTC. As protein: CASSSASGLSYEQYF. The rearrangement uses TRBV7-2 and TRBJ2-7; 7 bases match TRBD2. The V gene end was trimmed by 4 bases and the J gene end by 0 bases; junction bases not matched to a gene: 6. The length of the CDR3 is 15 residues. CDR1 and CDR2 from the germline V gene are SGHTA and FQGNSA.

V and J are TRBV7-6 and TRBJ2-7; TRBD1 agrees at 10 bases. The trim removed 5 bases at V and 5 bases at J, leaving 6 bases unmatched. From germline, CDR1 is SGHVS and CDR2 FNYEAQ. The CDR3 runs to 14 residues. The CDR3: CASSLGTGEDEQYF. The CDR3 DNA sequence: TGTGCCAGCAGCCTAGGGACAGGGGAGGACGAGCAGTACTTC.

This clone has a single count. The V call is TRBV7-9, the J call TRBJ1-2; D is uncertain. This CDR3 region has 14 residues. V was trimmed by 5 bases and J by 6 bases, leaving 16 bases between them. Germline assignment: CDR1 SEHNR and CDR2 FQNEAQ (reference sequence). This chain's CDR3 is CASSAEGGVDGYTF. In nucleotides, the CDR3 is TGTGCCAGCAGCGCCGAGGGAGGCGTGGATGGCTACACCTTC.

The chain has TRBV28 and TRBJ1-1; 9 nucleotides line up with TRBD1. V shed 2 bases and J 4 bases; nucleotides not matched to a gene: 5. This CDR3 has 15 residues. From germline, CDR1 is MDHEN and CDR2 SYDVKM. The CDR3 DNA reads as TGTGCCAGCAGTTTAGTAAAGACAGGGGGCACTGAAGCTTTCTTT. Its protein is CASSLVKTGGTEAFF.

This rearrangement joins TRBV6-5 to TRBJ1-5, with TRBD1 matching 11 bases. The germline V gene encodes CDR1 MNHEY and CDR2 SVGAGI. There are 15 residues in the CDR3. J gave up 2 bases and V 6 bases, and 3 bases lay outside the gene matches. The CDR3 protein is CASRRTGGGNQPQHF. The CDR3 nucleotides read TGTGCCAGCAGACGGACAGGGGGCGGCAATCAGCCCCAGCATTTT.

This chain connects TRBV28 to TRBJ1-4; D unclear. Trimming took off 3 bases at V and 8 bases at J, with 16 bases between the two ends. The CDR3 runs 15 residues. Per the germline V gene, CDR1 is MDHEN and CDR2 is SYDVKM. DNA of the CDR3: TGTGCCAGCAGTTTGGCCGTAGGAGGGCGCGAAAAACTGTTTTTT. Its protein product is CASSLAVGGREKLFF.

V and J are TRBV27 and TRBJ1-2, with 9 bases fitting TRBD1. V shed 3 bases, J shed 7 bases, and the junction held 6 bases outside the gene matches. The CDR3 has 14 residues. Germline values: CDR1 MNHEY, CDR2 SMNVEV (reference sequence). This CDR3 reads CASSFSDRGFGYTF. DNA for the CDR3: TGTGCCAGCAGTTTCTCGGACAGGGGTTTTGGCTACACCTTC.

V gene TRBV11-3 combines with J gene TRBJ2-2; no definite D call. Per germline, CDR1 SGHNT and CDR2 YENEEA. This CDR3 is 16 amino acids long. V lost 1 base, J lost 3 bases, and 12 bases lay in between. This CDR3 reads CASSLGRGADTGELFF. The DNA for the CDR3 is TGTGCCAGCAGCTTAGGGCGCGGTGCAGACACCGGGGAGCTGTTTTTT.

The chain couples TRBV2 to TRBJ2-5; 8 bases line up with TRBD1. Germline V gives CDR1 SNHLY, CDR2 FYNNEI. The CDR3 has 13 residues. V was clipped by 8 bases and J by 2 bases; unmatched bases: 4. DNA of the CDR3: TGTGCCAGCGGACAGGGTTGGCAAGAGACCCAGTACTTC. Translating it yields CASGQGWQETQYF.

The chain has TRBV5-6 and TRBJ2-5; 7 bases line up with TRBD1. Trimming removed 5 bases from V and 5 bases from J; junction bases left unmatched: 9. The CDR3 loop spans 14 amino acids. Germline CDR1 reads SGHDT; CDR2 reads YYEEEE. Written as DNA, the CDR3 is TGTGCCAGCAGTTCCGACAGGGCTTGGGAGACCCAGTACTTC. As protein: CASSSDRAWETQYF.

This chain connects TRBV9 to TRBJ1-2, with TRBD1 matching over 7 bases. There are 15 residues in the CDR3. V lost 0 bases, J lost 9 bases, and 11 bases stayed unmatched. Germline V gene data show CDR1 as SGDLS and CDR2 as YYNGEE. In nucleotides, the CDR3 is TGTGCCAGCAGCGTAGGGGACAGCCTAACTAGTCGCTACACCTTC. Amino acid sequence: CASSVGDSLTSRYTF.

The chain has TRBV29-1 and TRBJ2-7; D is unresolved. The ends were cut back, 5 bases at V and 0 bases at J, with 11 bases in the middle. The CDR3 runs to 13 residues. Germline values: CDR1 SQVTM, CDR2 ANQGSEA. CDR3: CSVRSGSSYEQYF. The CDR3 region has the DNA TGCAGCGTTCGTTCAGGCTCCTCCTACGAGCAGTACTTC.

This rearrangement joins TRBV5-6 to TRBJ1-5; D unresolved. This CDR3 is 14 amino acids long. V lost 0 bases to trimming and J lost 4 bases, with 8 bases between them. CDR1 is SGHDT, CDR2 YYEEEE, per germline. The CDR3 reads CASSLATGNQPQHF. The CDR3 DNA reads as TGTGCCAGCAGCTTGGCCACCGGGAATCAGCCCCAGCATTTT.

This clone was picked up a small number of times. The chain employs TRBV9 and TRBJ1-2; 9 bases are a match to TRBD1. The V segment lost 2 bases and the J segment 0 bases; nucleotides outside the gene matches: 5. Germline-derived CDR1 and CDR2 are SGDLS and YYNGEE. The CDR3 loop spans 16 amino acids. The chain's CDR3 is CASSVTGGYSNYGYTF. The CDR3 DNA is TGTGCCAGCAGCGTTACAGGGGGCTACTCTAACTATGGCTACACCTTC.

The CDR3 is CAWNNLQAYEQYF. DNA of the CDR3: TGTGCCTGGAACAACCTCCAGGCCTACGAGCAGTACTTC. The chain employs TRBV30 and TRBJ2-7; D uncertain. In germline, CDR1 is GTSNPN, CDR2 SVGIG (reference sequence). The CDR3 has 13 residues. The ends were cut back, 4 bases at V and 2 bases at J, with 12 bases in the middle. Full variable domain (outside the CDR3, taken from reference TRBV30 and TRBJ2-7): SQTIHQWPATLVQPVGSPLSLECTVEGTSNPNLYWYRQAAGRGLQLLFYSVGIGQISSEVPQNLSASRPQDRQFILSSKKLLLSDSGFYLCAWNNLQAYEQYFGPGTRLTVT.

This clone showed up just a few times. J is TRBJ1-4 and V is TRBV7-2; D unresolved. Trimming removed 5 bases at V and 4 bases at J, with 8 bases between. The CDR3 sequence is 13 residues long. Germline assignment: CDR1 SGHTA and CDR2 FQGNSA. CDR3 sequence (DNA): TGTGCCAGCAGCACGCTCGGTAATGAAAAACTGTTTTTT. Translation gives CASSTLGNEKLFF.

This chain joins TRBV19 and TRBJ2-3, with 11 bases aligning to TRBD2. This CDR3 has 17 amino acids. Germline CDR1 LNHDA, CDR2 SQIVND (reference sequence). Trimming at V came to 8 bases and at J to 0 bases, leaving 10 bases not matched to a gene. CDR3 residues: CASSTGLAVASTDTQYF. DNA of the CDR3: TGTGCCAGTTCAACGGGACTAGCGGTTGCTAGCACAGATACGCAGTATTTT.